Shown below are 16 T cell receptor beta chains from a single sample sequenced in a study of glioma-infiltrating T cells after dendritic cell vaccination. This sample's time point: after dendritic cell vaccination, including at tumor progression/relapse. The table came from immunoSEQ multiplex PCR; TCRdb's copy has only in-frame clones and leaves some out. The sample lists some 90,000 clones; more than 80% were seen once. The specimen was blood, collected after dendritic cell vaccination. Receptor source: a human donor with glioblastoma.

CDR3 nucleotides: TGTGCCACCAGCAGGGCCGGGGCTAGCGCGTACGAGCAGTACGTC. As protein: CATSRAGASAYEQYV. This rearrangement joins TRBV15 to TRBJ2-7; tentative D call: TRBD2 (6 bases). CDR1 and CDR2 from the germline V gene are LNHNV and YYDKDF (reference sequence). The CDR3 has 15 amino acids. V was trimmed by 3 bases and J by 4 bases, leaving 16 bases between them.

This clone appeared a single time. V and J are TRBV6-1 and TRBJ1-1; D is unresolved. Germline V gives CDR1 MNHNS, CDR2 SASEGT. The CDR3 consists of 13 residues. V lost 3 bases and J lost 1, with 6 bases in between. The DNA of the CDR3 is TGTGCCAGCAGTGACCGGGAGAACACTGAAGCTTTCTTT. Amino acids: CASSDRENTEAFF.

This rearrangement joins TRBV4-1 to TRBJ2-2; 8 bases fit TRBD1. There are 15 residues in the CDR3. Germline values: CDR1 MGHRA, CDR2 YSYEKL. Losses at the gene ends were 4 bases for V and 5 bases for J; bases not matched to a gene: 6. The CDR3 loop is CASSPRQGRTGELFF. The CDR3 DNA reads TGCGCCAGCAGCCCCCGACAGGGGCGGACCGGGGAGCTGTTTTTT.

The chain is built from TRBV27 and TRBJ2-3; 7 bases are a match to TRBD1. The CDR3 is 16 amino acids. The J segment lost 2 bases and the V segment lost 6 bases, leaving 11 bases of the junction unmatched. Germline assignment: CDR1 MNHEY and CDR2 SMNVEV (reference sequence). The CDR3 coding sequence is TGTGCCAGCAGCCTCACTGGACAGGCTTACACAGATACGCAGTATTTT. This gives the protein CASSLTGQAYTDTQYF.

As DNA, the CDR3 is TGTGCCAGCTCCGCCCTCTTCGGGAGTACTGAAGCTTTCTTT. As protein: CASSALFGSTEAFF. This chain uses TRBV2 with TRBJ1-1; no clear D gene. This CDR3 region has 14 residues. Looked up from germline, CDR1 is SNHLY and CDR2 is FYNNEI. The V end was cut by 8 bases, the J end by 5 bases, with 18 bases between.

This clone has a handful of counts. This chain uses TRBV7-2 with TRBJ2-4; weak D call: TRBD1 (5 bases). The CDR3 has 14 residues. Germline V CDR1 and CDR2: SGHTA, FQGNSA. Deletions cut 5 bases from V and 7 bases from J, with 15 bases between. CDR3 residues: CASSPQGRRNIQYF. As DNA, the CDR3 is TGTGCCAGCAGCCCCCAGGGCCGTCGGAACATTCAGTACTTC.

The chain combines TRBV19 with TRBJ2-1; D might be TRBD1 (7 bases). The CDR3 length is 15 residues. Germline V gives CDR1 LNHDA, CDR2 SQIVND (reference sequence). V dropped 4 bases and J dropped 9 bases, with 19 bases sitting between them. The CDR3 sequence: CASSTTRGARGEQFF. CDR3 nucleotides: TGTGCCAGTAGTACAACCAGGGGGGCTAGGGGTGAGCAGTTCTTC.

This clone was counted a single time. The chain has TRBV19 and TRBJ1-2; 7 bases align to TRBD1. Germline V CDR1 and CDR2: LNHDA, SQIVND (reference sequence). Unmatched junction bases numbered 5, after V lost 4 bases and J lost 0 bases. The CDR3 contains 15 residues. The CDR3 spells CASSTGGNANYGYTF. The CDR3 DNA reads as TGTGCCAGTAGTACAGGGGGGAACGCTAACTATGGCTACACCTTC.

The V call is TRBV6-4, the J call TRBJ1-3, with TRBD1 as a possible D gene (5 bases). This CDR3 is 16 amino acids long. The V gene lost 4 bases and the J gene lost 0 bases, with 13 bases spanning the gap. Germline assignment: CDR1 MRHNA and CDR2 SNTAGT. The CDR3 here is CASSVAGRSSGNTIYF. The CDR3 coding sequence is TGTGCCAGCAGTGTGGCAGGGCGCTCCTCTGGAAACACCATATATTTT.

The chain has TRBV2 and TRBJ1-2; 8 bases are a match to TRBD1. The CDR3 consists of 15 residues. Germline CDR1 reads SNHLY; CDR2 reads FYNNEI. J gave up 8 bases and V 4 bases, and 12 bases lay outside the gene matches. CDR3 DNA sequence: TGTGCCAGCAGTGCCCGATTGACAGGGGCTGGGGGCTACACCTTC. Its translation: CASSARLTGAGGYTF.

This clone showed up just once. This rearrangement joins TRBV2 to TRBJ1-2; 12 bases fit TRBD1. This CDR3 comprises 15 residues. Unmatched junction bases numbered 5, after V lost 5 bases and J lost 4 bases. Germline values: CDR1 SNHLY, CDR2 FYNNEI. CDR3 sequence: CASSKGQGALYGYTF. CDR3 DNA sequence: TGTGCCAGCAGTAAGGGACAGGGGGCTCTCTATGGCTACACCTTC.

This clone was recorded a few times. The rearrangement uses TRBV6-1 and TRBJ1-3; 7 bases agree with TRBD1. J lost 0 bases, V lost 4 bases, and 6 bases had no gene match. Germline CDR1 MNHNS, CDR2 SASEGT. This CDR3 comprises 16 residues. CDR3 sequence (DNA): TGTGCCAGCAGTGGAGCGGACAGGATCTCTGGAAACACCATATATTTT. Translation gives CASSGADRISGNTIYF.

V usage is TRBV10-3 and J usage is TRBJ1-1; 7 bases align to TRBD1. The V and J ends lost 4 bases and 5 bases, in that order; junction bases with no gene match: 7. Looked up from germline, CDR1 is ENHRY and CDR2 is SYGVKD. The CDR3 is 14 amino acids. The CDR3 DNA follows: TGTGCCATCAGTGGGCAGGGGGTCGGGACTGAAGCTTTCTTT. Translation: CAISGQGVGTEAFF.

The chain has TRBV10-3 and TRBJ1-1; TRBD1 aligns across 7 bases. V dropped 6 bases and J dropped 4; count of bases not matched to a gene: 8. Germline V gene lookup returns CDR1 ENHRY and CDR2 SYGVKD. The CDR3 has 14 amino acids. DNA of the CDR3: TGTGCCATCAGCCAGGGACAGATGAGCACTGAAGCTTTCTTT. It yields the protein CAISQGQMSTEAFF.

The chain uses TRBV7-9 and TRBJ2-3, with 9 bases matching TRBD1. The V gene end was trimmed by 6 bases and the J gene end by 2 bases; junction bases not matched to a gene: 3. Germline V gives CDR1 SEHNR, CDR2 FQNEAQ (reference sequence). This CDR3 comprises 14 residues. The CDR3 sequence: CASRGTGTTDTQYF. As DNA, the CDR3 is TGTGCCAGCAGGGGGACAGGGACCACAGATACGCAGTATTTT.

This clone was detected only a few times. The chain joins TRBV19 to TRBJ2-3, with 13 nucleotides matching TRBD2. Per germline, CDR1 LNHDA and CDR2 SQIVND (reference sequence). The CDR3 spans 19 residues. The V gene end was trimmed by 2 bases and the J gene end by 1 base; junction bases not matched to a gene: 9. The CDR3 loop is CASSITSGRADGRTDTQYF. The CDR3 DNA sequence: TGTGCCAGTAGTATAACTAGCGGGAGGGCCGATGGTCGCACAGATACGCAGTATTTT. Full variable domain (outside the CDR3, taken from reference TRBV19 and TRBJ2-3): DGGITQSPKYLFRKEGQNVTLSCEQNLNHDAMYWYRQDPGQGLRLIYYSQIVNDFQKGDIAEGYSVSREKKESFPLTVTSAQKNPTAFYLCASSITSGRADGRTDTQYFGPGTRLTVL.